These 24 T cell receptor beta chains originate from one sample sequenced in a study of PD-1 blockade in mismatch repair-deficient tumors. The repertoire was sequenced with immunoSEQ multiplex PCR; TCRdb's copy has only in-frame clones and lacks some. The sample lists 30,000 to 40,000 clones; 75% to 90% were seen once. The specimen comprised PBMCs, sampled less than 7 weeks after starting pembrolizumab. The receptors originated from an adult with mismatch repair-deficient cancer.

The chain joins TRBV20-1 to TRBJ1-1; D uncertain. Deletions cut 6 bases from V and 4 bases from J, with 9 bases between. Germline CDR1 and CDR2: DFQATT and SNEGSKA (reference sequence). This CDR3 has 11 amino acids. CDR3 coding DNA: TGCAGTGCGACAAGCCGCACTGAAGCTTTCTTT. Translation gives CSATSRTEAFF.

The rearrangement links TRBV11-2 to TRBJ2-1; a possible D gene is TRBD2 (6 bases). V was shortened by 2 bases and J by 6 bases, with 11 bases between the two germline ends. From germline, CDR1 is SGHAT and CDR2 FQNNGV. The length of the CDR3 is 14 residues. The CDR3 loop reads CASSLRDFLNEQFF. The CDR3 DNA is TGTGCCAGCAGCTTAAGGGACTTCCTCAATGAGCAGTTCTTC.

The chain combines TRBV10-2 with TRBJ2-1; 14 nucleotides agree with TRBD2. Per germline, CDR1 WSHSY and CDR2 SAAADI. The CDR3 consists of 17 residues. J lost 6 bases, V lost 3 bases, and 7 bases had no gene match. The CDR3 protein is CASSDPGTSGSFNEQFF. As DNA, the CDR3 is TGCGCCAGCAGTGACCCGGGGACTAGCGGGAGTTTCAATGAGCAGTTCTTC.

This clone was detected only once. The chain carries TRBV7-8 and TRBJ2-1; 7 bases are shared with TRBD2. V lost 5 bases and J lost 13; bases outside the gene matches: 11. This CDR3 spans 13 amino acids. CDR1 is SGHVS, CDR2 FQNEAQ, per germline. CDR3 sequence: CASSPLLGGVQFF. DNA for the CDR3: TGTGCCAGCAGCCCCCTTCTGGGGGGGGTTCAGTTCTTC.

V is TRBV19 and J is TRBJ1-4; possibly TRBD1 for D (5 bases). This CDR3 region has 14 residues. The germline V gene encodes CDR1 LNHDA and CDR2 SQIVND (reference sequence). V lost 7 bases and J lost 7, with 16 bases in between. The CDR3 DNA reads TGTGCCAGTACCAATCCGGGGGGGAGTGAAAAACTGTTTTTT. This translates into CASTNPGGSEKLFF.

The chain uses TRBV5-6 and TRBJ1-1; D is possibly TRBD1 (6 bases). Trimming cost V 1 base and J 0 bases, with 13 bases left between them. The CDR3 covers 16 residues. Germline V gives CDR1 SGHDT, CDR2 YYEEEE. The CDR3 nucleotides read TGTGCCAGCAGCTTGCGGCAGGGGCTTATGAACACTGAAGCTTTCTTT. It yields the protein CASSLRQGLMNTEAFF.

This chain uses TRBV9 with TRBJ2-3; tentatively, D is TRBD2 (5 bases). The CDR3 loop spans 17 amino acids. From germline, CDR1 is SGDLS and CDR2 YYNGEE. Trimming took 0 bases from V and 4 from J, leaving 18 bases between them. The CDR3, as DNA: TGTGCCAGCAGCGTAGCTCAGGAGCATGGGGAGCCAGATACGCAGTATTTT. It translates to CASSVAQEHGEPDTQYF.

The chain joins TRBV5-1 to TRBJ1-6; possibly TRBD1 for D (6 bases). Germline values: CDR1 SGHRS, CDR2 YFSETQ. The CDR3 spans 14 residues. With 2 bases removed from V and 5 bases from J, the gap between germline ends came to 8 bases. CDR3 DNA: TGCGCCAGCAGCTTCCGGGACAATAATTCACCCCTCCACTTT. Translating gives CASSFRDNNSPLHF.

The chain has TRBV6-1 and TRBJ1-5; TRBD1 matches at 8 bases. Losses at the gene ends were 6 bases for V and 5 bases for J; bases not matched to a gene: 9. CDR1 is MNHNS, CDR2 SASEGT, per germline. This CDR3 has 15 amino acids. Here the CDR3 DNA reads TGTGCCAGCAGATTTACCGGGACAGGACATCAGCCCCAGCATTTT. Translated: CASRFTGTGHQPQHF.

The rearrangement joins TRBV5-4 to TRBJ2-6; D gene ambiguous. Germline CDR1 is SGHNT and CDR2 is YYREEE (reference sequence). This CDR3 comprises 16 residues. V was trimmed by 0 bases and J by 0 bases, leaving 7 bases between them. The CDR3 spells CASSLDRPSGANVLTF. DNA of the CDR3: TGTGCCAGCAGCTTGGACAGACCCTCTGGGGCCAACGTCCTGACTTTC. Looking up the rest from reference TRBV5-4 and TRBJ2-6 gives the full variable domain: ETGVTQSPTHLIKTRGQQVTLRCSSQSGHNTVSWYQQALGQGPQFIFQYYREEENGRGNFPPRFSGLQFPNYSSELNVNALELDDSALYLCASSLDRPSGANVLTFGAGSRLTVL.

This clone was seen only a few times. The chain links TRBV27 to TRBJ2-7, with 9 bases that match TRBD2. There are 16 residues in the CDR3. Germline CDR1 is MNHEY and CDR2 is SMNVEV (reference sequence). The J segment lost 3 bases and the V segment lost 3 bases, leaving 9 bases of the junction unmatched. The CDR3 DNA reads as TGTGCCAGCAGTTTGGGCGCCGGGACTAGCTTCTACGAGCAGTACTTC. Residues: CASSLGAGTSFYEQYF.

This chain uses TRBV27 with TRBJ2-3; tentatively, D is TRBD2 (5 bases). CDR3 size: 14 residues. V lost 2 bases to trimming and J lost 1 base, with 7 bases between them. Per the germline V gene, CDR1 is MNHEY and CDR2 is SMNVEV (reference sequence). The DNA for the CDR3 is TGTGCCAGCAGTTTACTTAGCGGCACAGATACGCAGTATTTT. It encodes CASSLLSGTDTQYF.

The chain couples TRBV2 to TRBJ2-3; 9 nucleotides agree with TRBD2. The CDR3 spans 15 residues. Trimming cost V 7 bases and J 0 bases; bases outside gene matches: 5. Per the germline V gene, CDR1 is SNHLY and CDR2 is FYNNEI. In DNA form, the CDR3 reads TGTGCCAGCACCTGGACTAGCGCGAGCACAGATACGCAGTATTTT. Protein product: CASTWTSASTDTQYF.

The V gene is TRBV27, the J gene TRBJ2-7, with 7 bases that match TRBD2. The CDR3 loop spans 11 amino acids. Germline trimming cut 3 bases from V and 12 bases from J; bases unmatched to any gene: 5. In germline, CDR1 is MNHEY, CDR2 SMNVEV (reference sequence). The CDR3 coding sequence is TGTGCCAGCAGTTTTCGGCGGGAGTGGTACTTC. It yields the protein CASSFRREWYF.

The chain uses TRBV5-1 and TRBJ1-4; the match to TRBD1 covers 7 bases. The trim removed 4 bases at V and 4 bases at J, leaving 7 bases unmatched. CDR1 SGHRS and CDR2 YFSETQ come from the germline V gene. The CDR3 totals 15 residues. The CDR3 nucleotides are TGCGCCAGCAGCCCGGGCGGGACAGATAATGAAAAACTGTTTTTT. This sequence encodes CASSPGGTDNEKLFF.

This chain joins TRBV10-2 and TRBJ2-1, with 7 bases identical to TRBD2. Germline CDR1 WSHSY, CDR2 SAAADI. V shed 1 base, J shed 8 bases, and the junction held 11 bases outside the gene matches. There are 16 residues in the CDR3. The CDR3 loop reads CASSEFLSRGSDEQFF. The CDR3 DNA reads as TGCGCCAGCAGTGAGTTTTTATCCCGCGGGAGCGATGAGCAGTTCTTC.

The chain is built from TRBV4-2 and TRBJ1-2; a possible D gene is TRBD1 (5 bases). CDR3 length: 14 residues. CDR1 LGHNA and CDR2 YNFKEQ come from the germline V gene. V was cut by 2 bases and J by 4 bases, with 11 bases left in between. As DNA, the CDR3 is TGTGCCAGCAGCCAAATAGGACAAGGCTATGGCTACACCTTC. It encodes CASSQIGQGYGYTF.

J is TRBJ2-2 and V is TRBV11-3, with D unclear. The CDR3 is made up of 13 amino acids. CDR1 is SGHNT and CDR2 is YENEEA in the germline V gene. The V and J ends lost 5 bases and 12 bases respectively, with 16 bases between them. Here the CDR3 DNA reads TGTGCCAGCAGCCCTGCCGTAGGCAGGAAGCTGTTTTTT. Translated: CASSPAVGRKLFF.

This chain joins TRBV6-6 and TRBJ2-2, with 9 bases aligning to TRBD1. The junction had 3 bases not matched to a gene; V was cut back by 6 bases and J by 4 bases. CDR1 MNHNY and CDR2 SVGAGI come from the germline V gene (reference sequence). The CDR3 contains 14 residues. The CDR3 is CASRTTGGTGELFF. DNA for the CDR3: TGTGCCAGCAGGACGACAGGGGGCACCGGGGAGCTGTTTTTT.

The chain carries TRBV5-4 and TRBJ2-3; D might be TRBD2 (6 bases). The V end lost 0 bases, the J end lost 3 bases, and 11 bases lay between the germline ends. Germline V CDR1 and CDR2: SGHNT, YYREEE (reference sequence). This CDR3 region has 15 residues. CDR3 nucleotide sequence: TGTGCCAGCAGCTTGGCGGGAGCGTTAACAGATACGCAGTATTTT. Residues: CASSLAGALTDTQYF.

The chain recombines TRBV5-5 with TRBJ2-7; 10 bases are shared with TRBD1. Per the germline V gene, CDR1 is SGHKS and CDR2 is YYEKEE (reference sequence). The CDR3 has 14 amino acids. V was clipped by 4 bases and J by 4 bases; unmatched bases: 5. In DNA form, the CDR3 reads TGTGCCAGCAGCGATCCGGGACAGGGGTACGAGCAGTACTTC. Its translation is CASSDPGQGYEQYF. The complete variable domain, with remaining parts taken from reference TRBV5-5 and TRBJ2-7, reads DAGVTQSPTHLIKTRGQQVTLRCSPISGHKSVSWYQQVLGQGPQFIFQYYEKEERGRGNFPDRFSARQFPNYSSELNVNALLLGDSALYLCASSDPGQGYEQYFGPGTRLTVT.

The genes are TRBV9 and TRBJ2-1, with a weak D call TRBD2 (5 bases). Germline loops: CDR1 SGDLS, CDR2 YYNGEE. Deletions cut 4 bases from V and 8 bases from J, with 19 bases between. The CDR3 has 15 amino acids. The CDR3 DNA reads TGTGCCAGCAGCCTCGGAGGTTTAACGGCCGATGAGCAGTTCTTC. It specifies CASSLGGLTADEQFF.

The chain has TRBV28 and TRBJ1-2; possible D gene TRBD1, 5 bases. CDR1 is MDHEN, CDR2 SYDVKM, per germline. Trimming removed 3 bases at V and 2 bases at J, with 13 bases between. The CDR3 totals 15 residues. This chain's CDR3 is CASSFRGDGNYGYTF. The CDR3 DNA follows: TGTGCCAGCAGTTTCCGCGGGGACGGAAACTATGGCTACACCTTC.

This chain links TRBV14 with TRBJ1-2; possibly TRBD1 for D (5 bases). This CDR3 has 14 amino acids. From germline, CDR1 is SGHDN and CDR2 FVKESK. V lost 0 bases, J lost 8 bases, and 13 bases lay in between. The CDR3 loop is CASSQDIGARGYTF. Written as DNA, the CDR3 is TGTGCCAGCAGCCAAGATATAGGGGCAAGGGGCTACACCTTC.